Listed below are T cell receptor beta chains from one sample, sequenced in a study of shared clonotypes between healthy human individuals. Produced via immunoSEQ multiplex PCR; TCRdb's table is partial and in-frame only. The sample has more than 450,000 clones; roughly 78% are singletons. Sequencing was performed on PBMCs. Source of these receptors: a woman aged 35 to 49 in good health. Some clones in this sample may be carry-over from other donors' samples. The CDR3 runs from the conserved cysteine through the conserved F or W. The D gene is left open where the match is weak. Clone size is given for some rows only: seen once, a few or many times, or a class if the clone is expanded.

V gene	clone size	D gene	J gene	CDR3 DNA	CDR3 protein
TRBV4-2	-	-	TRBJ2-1	TGTGCCAGCAGCGGGAACAGGGTTAATGAGCAGTTCTTC	CASSGNRVNEQFF
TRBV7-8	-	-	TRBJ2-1	TGTGCCAGCAGCTTAGAAGTGTCTCCAGTCGATGAGCAGTTCTTC	CASSLEVSPVDEQFF
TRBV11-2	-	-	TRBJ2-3	TGTGCCAGCAGCTTCGGCACAGATACGCAGTATTTT	CASSFGTDTQYF
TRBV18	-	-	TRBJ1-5	TGTGCCAGCTCACCCGGAAGCTCGGAAAATCAGCCCCAGCATTTT	CASSPGSSENQPQHF
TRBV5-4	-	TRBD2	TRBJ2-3	TGTGCCAGCAGCTTGTCTAGCGGGAGTGATACGCAGTATTTT	CASSLSSGSDTQYF
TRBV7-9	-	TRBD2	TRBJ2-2	TGTGCCAGCAGCATAACCGGGACTAGAAGGAGTGGCGGGGAGCTGTTTTTT	CASSITGTRRSGGELFF
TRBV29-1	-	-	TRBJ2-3	TGCAGCGTTGGTGGTGGCGGGGGCACAGATACGCAGTATTTT	CSVGGGGGTDTQYF
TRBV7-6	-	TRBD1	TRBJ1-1	TGTGCCAGCAGCGCCCATTCTCAGGGGGCCAACACTGAAGCTTTCTTT	CASSAHSQGANTEAFF
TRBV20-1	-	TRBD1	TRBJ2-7	TGCAGCCCCCGGACAGGGTCCGAGCAGTACTTC	CSPRTGSEQYF
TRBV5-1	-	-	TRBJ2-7	TGCGCCAGCAGCGATACCCTAGGGGTAGGCGAGCAGTACTTC	CASSDTLGVGEQYF
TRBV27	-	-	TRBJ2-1	TGTGCCAGCGGCTACTGGAGCGAGCAGTTCTTC	CASGYWSEQFF
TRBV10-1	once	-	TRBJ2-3	TGCGCCAGCAGTGAGTCGGGCCTAACGGGTACGCAGTATTTT	CASSESGLTGTQYF
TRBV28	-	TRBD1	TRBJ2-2	TGTGCCAGCAGTCCAAGACAGGGGGCATGGACCGGGGAGCTGTTTTTT	CASSPRQGAWTGELFF
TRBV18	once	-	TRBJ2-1	TGTGCCAGCTCAACCAGTGGGAGTTACAATGAGCAGTTCTTC	CASSTSGSYNEQFF
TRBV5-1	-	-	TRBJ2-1	TGCGCCAGCAGCTTAATAGGCGTAAGTTCTGGGACATTCTACAATGAGCAGTTCTTC	CASSLIGVSSGTFYNEQFF
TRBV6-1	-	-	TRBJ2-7	TGTGCCAGCAGTGACGCTCCCACCCGGAACGAGCAGTACTTC	CASSDAPTRNEQYF
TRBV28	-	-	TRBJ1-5	TGTGCCAGCAGTTTAAGGTATAGCATTAATCAGCCCCAGCATTTT	CASSLRYSINQPQHF
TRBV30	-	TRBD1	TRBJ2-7	TGTGCCTGGGGACAGGAGTACGAGCAGTACTTC	CAWGQEYEQYF
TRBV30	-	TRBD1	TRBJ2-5	TGTGCCTGGGACAGGGGGCGTTTTAAAGAGACCCAGTACTTC	CAWDRGRFKETQYF
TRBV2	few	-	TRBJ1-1	TGTGCCAGCAGTGGGACAGACTACACTGAAGCTTTCTTT	CASSGTDYTEAFF